This T cell receptor (beta chain) is drawn from a study of PD-1 blockade in classical Hodgkin lymphoma. Notes on the study in general: Complete responders matched newly diagnosed patients in baseline diversity.

With 8 bases removed from V and 2 bases from J, the gap between germline ends came to 16 bases. Germline V CDR1 and CDR2: SQVTM, ANQGSEA. The CDR3 is made up of 14 amino acids. Sequencing was performed with immunoSEQ multiplex PCR; in TCRdb, only in-frame clones are kept and a portion is missing. The profile shows tens of thousands of clones, more than 75% of them singletons. Points on this clone: The antigen is unknown.

Every patient was affected by relapse after autologous stem cell transplantation, while exposure to brentuximab vedotin was not uniform. The chain links TRBV29-1 to TRBJ1-3; D unresolved. The sequencing used peripheral blood mononuclear cells (PBMCs), collected at baseline. The source is a human donor with classical Hodgkin lymphoma. CDR3 in DNA: TGCAGCCCGCCGGTGGGTCTGCCTGGAAACACCATATATTTT. This translates into CSPPVGLPGNTIYF.